This T cell receptor beta chain was recovered during a study of pediatric ulcerative colitis (dated by TCRdb to about 2019). At the level of the whole study: Nine or ten newly diagnosed, treatment-naive pediatric ulcerative colitis patients and a handful of non-IBD control children each provided paired blood and rectal samples. Study-level results and caveats: With only four individuals, the healthy control group was small. Clonal overlap between a subject's own blood and rectum was significantly greater in ulcerative colitis patients than in controls, which suggests more T cell trafficking to inflamed tissue. Two rectal CDR3 clonotypes were detected in all ulcerative colitis patients and were not detected in any of the controls. Repertoires were derived from total lymphocyte DNA, so rare subsets such as regulatory T cells may have patterns not reflected. For technical reasons, the blood samples of a couple of patients yielded substantially fewer templates, so those samples were excluded from the blood-rectal overlap analysis. Features of the rectal repertoire distinguished controls, mild-moderate colitis patients and acute severe colitis patients, and in acute severe colitis, rectal diversity was reduced because of clonal expansions.

Through the immunoSEQ TRB Survey service, multiplex V and J primers were used to amplify rearranged CDR3 beta regions from genomic DNA. To keep sequencing depth equal across samples, survey-level depth of up to 500,000 reads per sample was applied. Libraries were purified, pooled and sequenced on Illumina technology. The original methods were these. Productive clonality, sample overlap, pairwise scatters, CDR3 beta length, V/D/J gene usage and productiveness were all assessed with the immunoSEQ online tools. Calculated diversity was defined as the number of unique rearrangements divided by total templates times 100, and Shannon and Simpson indices were additionally computed. Principal component analysis was performed on Z-score normalized data with the R prcomp function and the ggbiplot package. Morisita's index was used to quantify blood-rectal clonal overlap within each subject. The immuneACCESS repertoire file appears here via TCRdb, limited to in-frame rearrangements. These files lack a portion of the clones; in checked studies, under half of the deficit traces to unresolved V genes, and the cause of the others is not known. The V and J calls and clone size are taken from that table; D and trimming were inferred from the DNA. The sample records 4,500 to 6,500 clones, 89% of which are singletons. Jointly, the top ten make up about 2% of the sample.

Note on this clone: Its antigen has not been determined. Base qualities are missing; no much larger clone stands one base away.

The germline V gene gives CDR1 as SGHAT and CDR2 as FQNNGV. The CDR3 has 15 amino acids, counting the end cysteine and phenylalanine. Of all the DNA, just the CDR3 is kept, 45 bases in frame from base 1. V has 6 bases trimmed and J has 0 bases trimmed; junction bases matching no gene number 8. The control children had a colonoscopy because IBD was suspected, showed normal endoscopy both macroscopically and histologically, and did not receive an IBD diagnosis during the next year. A blood sample was obtained concurrently with the colonoscopy. The Wizard kit (Promega) was used to extract genomic DNA from the blood and intestinal samples.

What was sequenced was blood. The sequence was obtained from a girl between 10 and 17 years old who was a control in a study of pediatric ulcerative colitis. Recombination connected TRBV11-2 to TRBJ2-7; 7 bases in the middle match TRBD2. The DNA reads as follows: TGTGCCAGCAGTGTCGGCGGCGGGAGCTCCTACGAGCAGTACTTC. Its product reads: CASSVGGGSSYEQYF.